These 17 T cell receptor beta chains originate from one sample sequenced in a study of T-cell memory formation after mild COVID-19. Using its own MiXCR run on the 5' RACE reads, TCRdb lists one record per CDR3 protein. The data show about 110,000 distinct CDR3 sequences, with roughly 12% seen just once and 25% to 35% held by the top ten. The sequenced sample was PBMCs or a T cell subset sorted from them (not recorded which). The receptors come from an adult woman who had mild COVID-19 (a few samples of this study predate the infection). Cell type and time point are not known.

The genes are TRBV12-3 or TRBV12-4 and TRBJ2-1, with no clear D. Trimming stripped 5 bases from V and 8 bases from J, with 10 bases between. The CDR3 is made up of 12 amino acids. CDR3 nucleotides: TGTGCCAGCAGTCCAGACATACATGAGCAGTTCTTC. Its protein is CASSPDIHEQFF.

J is TRBJ2-7 and V is TRBV20-1; TRBD2 agrees at 11 bases. The ends lost 6 bases at V and 4 bases at J; junction bases unmatched: 5. This CDR3 comprises 13 residues. Germline lookup yields CDR1 DFQATT and CDR2 SNEGSKA (reference sequence). CDR3 protein: CSAPRLAGYEQYF. CDR3 coding DNA: TGCAGTGCGCCGAGACTAGCGGGGTACGAGCAGTACTTC.

Only a few counts were recorded for this clonotype. V usage is TRBV7-9 and J usage is TRBJ1-4, with D uncertain. Germline V gene sequence: CDR1 SEHNR, CDR2 FQNEAQ (reference sequence). CDR3 length equals 12 residues. The V end was cut by 4 bases, the J end by 0 bases, with 0 bases between. CDR3 DNA: TGTGCCAGCAGCTCAACTAATGAAAAACTGTTTTTT. It yields the protein CASSSTNEKLFF.

In its sample, this clonotype was seen a few times. The rearrangement joins TRBV27 to TRBJ2-7; 8 bases align to TRBD1. The V and J ends lost 4 bases and 5 bases, in that order; junction bases with no gene match: 1. This CDR3 comprises 12 residues. The germline gives CDR1 MNHEY, CDR2 SMNVEV (reference sequence). CDR3 sequence reads: CASSSTGDEQYF. DNA of the CDR3: TGTGCCAGCAGTTCGACAGGGGACGAGCAGTACTTC.

The chain uses TRBV3-1 and TRBJ2-6; a weak D match, TRBD2 (5 bases). The CDR3 extends over 14 amino acids. The germline CDR1 and CDR2 sequences are LGHDT and YNNKEL (reference sequence). V was shortened by 3 bases and J by 13 bases, with 16 bases between the two germline ends. CDR3 region: CASSQDSSTTVLTF. CDR3 in DNA: TGTGCCAGCAGCCAGGACTCGAGCACCACTGTCCTGACTTTC.

This clonotype was observed a few times. This chain uses TRBV11-2 with TRBJ1-2, with a weak D call TRBD1 (5 bases). This CDR3 contains 14 residues. With 5 bases removed from V and 0 bases from J, the gap between germline ends came to 10 bases. The germline V gene encodes CDR1 SGHAT and CDR2 FQNNGV. CDR3 bases: TGTGCCAGCAGCCTAGGGGCCGCTAACTATGGCTACACCTTC. Protein product: CASSLGAANYGYTF.

The chain carries TRBV5-6 and TRBJ2-1, with TRBD1 matching 7 bases. The germline CDR1 and CDR2 sequences are SGHDT and YYEEEE. With V trimmed by 4 bases and J by 6 bases, 10 bases remained unmatched. CDR3 length: 15 residues. Written as DNA, the CDR3 is TGTGCCAGCAGCCCCTTGACAGGGCTCAGCAATGAGCAGTTCTTC. Encoded protein: CASSPLTGLSNEQFF.

This clonotype has a handful of counts. The rearrangement joins TRBV20-1 to TRBJ2-1; 13 bases match TRBD2. CDR1 is DFQATT and CDR2 is SNEGSKA in the germline V gene (reference sequence). J was trimmed by 3 bases and V by 6 bases; bases with no gene match: 5. CDR3 length: 15 amino acids. CDR3 nucleotide sequence: TGCAGTGCCCGGACTAGCGGGGGTCTCTACAATGAGCAGTTCTTC. Protein: CSARTSGGLYNEQFF.

This sequence joins TRBV30 and TRBJ1-2, with 8 nucleotides matching TRBD1. CDR1 is GTSNPN, CDR2 SVGIG, per germline (reference sequence). This CDR3 has 12 amino acids. V dropped 6 bases and J dropped 7; count of bases not matched to a gene: 7. CDR3 sequence: CACFTGTGGYTF. CDR3 DNA: TGTGCCTGTTTTACCGGGACAGGTGGCTACACCTTC.

The rearrangement joins TRBV7-2 to TRBJ2-6; D is possibly TRBD1 (6 bases). V lost 2 bases and J lost 4, with 9 bases in between. This CDR3 has 15 amino acids. In germline, CDR1 is SGHTA, CDR2 FQGNSA. CDR3 bases: TGTGCCAGCAGCTTACAGGGGCCCGGGGCCAACGTCCTGACTTTC. Translated: CASSLQGPGANVLTF.

The chain couples TRBV20-1 to TRBJ2-7; possible D gene TRBD2, 6 bases. The CDR3 length is 14 residues. Germline assignment: CDR1 DFQATT and CDR2 SNEGSKA (reference sequence). Trimming removed 2 bases at V and 4 bases at J, with 15 bases between. This CDR3 is CSARSRLALYEQYF. DNA for the CDR3: TGCAGTGCTAGATCACGCCTAGCGCTTTACGAGCAGTACTTC.

This clonotype was counted ten times or more. The rearrangement joins TRBV9 to TRBJ2-7; D uncertain. This CDR3 spans 14 amino acids. V was clipped by 0 bases and J by 1 base, with 8 bases between them. In germline, CDR1 is SGDLS, CDR2 YYNGEE. CDR3 DNA: TGTGCCAGCAGCGTAGAGTGGGAATCCTACGAGCAGTACTTC. It translates to CASSVEWESYEQYF. The complete variable domain, with remaining parts taken from reference TRBV9 and TRBJ2-7, reads DSGVTQTPKHLITATGQRVTLRCSPRSGDLSVYWYQQSLDQGLQFLIQYYNGEERAKGNILERFSAQQFPDLHSELNLSSLELGDSALYFCASSVEWESYEQYFGPGTRLTVT.

The chain is built from TRBV4-3 and TRBJ2-1; 11 nucleotides match TRBD2. The CDR3 sequence is 16 residues long. The V segment lost 1 base and the J segment 4 bases; nucleotides outside the gene matches: 3. Germline V gene data show CDR1 as LGHNA and CDR2 as YSLEER. The CDR3 protein is CASSQGLAGGYNEQFF. The CDR3 DNA reads as TGCGCCAGCAGCCAAGGATTAGCGGGAGGGTACAATGAGCAGTTCTTC.

This clonotype was seen many times. V is TRBV12-3 or TRBV12-4 and J is TRBJ2-7; the D is unclear. V was cut by 8 bases and J by 3 bases, with 11 bases left in between. This CDR3 is 12 amino acids long. The CDR3 loop is CASHGADYEQYF. CDR3 nucleotide sequence: TGTGCCAGCCATGGCGCAGACTACGAGCAGTACTTC.

This clonotype occurred a few times. The chain combines TRBV6-2 or TRBV6-3 with TRBJ2-5, with D unresolved. CDR1 and CDR2 from the germline V gene are MNHEY and SVGEGT. V was shortened by 8 bases and J by 4 bases, with 17 bases between the two germline ends. The CDR3 covers 14 residues. CDR3 amino acids: CASGEGVWLETQYF. CDR3 DNA sequence: TGTGCCAGCGGAGAAGGCGTATGGCTAGAGACCCAGTACTTC.

The chain is built from TRBV7-9 and TRBJ2-3; D is perhaps TRBD2 (5 bases). Per germline, CDR1 SEHNR and CDR2 FQNEAQ (reference sequence). The CDR3 covers 16 residues. Trimming pared 4 bases from V and 1 base from J, leaving 15 bases between. CDR3 region: CASSSAAVRGTDTQYF. CDR3 bases: TGTGCCAGCAGCTCCGCAGCGGTTAGGGGCACAGATACGCAGTATTTT.

The chain joins TRBV4-3 to TRBJ2-2; 8 bases line up with TRBD1. The CDR3 extends over 15 amino acids. The germline V gene has CDR1 LGHNA and CDR2 YSLEER. V lost 0 bases to trimming and J lost 8 bases; unmatched junction nucleotides: 5. The CDR3 bases are TGCGCCAGCAGCCAAGAAGTGACAGGGGCAGGGGAGCTGTTTTTT. Translation gives CASSQEVTGAGELFF.